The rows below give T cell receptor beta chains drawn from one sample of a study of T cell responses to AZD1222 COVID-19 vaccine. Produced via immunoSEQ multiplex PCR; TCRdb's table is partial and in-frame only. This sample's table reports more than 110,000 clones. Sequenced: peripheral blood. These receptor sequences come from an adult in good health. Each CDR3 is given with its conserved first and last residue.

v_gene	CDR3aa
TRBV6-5	CASSETGLTTGELFF
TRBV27	CASSFAGTETQYF
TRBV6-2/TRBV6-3	CASSTGQGAVGELFF
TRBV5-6	CASSLSRSVNYGYTF
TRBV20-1	CSASRAETQYF
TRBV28	CASSLPAGGADTQYF
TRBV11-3	CASSPGRTNYGYTF
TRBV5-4	CASSSTGSYEQYF
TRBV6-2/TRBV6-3	CASSYSMGGAPMPTDTQYF
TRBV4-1	CASSHPLTGNTIYF
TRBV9	CASSISGGGTYGYTF
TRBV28	CASSSFKTDTF
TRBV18	CASSPRIASGGNEQFF
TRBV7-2	CASSLGGGGYEQYF
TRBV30	CAWSYRGNTIYF
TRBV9	CASSPRDRATEAFF
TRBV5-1	CASSTRTGNTEAFF
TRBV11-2	CASSLGTGQGNYEQYF
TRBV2	CASRGQGYTEAFF
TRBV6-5	CASSYTAAANYGYTF
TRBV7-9	CASSPDRDPYSNQPQHF
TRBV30	CAWNTGASTNEKLFF
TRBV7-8	CASSLGMGGRLF
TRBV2	CASSSLTSQTQYF
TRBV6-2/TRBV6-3	CASSYLAAIGTGDIQYF
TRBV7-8	CASSLARGGVSEAFF
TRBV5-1	CASSSKGADEKLFF
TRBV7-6	CASSPGGINYGYTF
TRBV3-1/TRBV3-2	CASSHWNRGYGYTF
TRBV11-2	CASSLSSGGGNYEQYF
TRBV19	CASSNRDRVYNEQFF
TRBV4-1	CASSQGPPGFNTEAFF
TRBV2	CASSPSGRNTEAFF
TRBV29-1	CSVNQQDTEAFF
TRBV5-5	CASSSLAGGETQYF
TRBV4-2	CASSQVGSGSYEQYF
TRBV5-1	CASSLEGQGAYEQFF
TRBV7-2	CARSGGPVEETQYF